The 8 T cell receptor beta chains in this list originate from one sample, sequenced in a study of Tregs in tolerant kidney transplant recipients (dated by TCRdb to about 2019). Their target antigens are unknown. The library relied on the immunoSEQ multiplex PCR assay. TCRdb stores this immuneACCESS table with in-frame sequences only. Part of the clones is absent; in the studies checked, under half of the shortfall reflects unresolved V genes, and no reason is known for the rest. For this sample the table gives about 18,000 clones, of which more than 60% were detected only once. The top ten clones comprise under 4% of the sample. Sample: Tregs from blood cultured with allogeneic cells. These receptors were obtained from a human donor in good health.

This chain connects TRBV6-5 to TRBJ2-4; the D gene is possibly TRBD1 (6 bases). Germline CDR1 reads MNHEY; CDR2 reads SVGAGI. The V and J ends lost 5 bases and 9 bases respectively, with 17 bases between them. The CDR3 is 14 amino acids. CDR3 in amino acids: CASSRGGTTAIQYF. The CDR3 nucleotides are TGTGCCAGCAGTAGGGGTGGGACAACAGCCATTCAGTACTTC.

The genes are TRBV6-1 and TRBJ2-7; D might be TRBD1 or TRBD2, each matching 6 bases. The CDR3 is made up of 14 amino acids. V lost 1 base to trimming and J lost 7 bases, with 14 bases between them. Germline values: CDR1 MNHNS, CDR2 SASEGT. CDR3: CASSEGGWRGEQYF. CDR3 DNA sequence: TGTGCCAGCAGTGAAGGCGGGTGGAGGGGGGAGCAGTACTTC.

This clone was detected a few times. The V gene is TRBV7-2, the J gene TRBJ2-1, with 7 bases aligning to TRBD2. The CDR3 spans 15 residues. V dropped 0 bases and J dropped 9; count of bases not matched to a gene: 8. Germline CDR1 SGHTA, CDR2 FQGNSA. CDR3 sequence (DNA): TGTGCCAGCAGCTTAGCGGGAGGGCCGGGGCGTGAGCAGTTCTTC. Its translation is CASSLAGGPGREQFF.

The chain employs TRBV11-3 and TRBJ1-3, with D possibly being TRBD1 (5 bases). V was cut by 5 bases and J by 0 bases, with 8 bases left in between. The germline V gene has CDR1 SGHNT and CDR2 YENEEA. The CDR3 contains 14 residues. The CDR3 DNA follows: TGTGCCAGCAGCCGGGGGGACTCTGGAAACACCATATATTTT. Translation gives CASSRGDSGNTIYF. The full variable domain, with the rest looked up from reference TRBV11-3 and TRBJ1-3, is EAGVVQSPRYKIIEKKQPVAFWCNPISGHNTLYWYLQNLGQGPELLIRYENEEAVDDSQLPKDRFSAERLKGVDSTLKIQPAELGDSAVYLCASSRGDSGNTIYFGEGSWLTVV.

In this sample, this clone turned up a few times. The rearrangement joins TRBV18 to TRBJ2-7; D is perhaps TRBD1 (7 bases). CDR3 size: 13 residues. Germline lookup yields CDR1 KGHSH and CDR2 LQKENI. Trimming removed 3 bases at V and 6 bases at J, with 12 bases between. CDR3 region: CASSPIQGGEQYF. CDR3 DNA sequence: TGTGCCAGCTCACCTATCCAGGGGGGCGAGCAGTACTTC.

This clone is medium-sized. The J gene is TRBJ2-2, the V gene TRBV11-3; TRBD1 is a possible D gene (5 bases). Per the germline V gene, CDR1 is SGHNT and CDR2 is YENEEA. Trimming took 4 bases from V and 4 from J, leaving 13 bases between them. The CDR3 loop spans 15 amino acids. CDR3 amino acids: CASSSGRVGTGELFF. The CDR3 DNA reads as TGTGCCAGCAGCTCTGGCAGGGTAGGCACCGGGGAGCTGTTTTTT. Using reference TRBV11-3 and TRBJ2-2 for the parts outside the CDR3, the full variable domain is EAGVVQSPRYKIIEKKQPVAFWCNPISGHNTLYWYLQNLGQGPELLIRYENEEAVDDSQLPKDRFSAERLKGVDSTLKIQPAELGDSAVYLCASSSGRVGTGELFFGEGSRLTVL.

This clone was observed at least ten times. The rearrangement links TRBV18 to TRBJ1-1, with D unresolved. Trimming took off 2 bases at V and 4 bases at J, with 8 bases between the two ends. The germline CDR1 and CDR2 sequences are KGHSH and LQKENI. The CDR3 runs 13 residues. The CDR3 coding sequence is TGTGCCAGCTCACCAATGGGTAGCACTGAAGCTTTCTTT. This gives the protein CASSPMGSTEAFF.

This clone showed up many times. The V and J genes are TRBV7-6 and TRBJ1-2, with 8 nucleotides matching TRBD1. Germline V lookup: CDR1 SGHVS, CDR2 FNYEAQ. The CDR3 has 14 residues. The ends lost 5 bases at V and 6 bases at J; junction bases unmatched: 8. The CDR3: CASSNRDRMNGYTF. CDR3 nucleotides: TGTGCCAGCAGCAACCGGGACAGGATGAATGGCTACACCTTC.